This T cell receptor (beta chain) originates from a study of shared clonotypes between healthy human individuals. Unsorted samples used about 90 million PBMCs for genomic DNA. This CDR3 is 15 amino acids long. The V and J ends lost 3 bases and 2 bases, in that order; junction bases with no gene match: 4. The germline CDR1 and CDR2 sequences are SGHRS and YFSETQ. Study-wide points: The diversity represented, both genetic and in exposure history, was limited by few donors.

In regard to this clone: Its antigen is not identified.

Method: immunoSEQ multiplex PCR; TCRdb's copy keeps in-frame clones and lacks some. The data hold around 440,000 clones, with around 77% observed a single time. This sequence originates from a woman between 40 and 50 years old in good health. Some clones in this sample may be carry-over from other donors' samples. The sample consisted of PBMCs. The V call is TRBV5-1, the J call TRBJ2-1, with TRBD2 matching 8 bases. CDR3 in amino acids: CASSSAGETYNEQFF. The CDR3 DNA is TGCGCCAGCAGCTCAGCGGGAGAGACCTACAATGAGCAGTTCTTC.